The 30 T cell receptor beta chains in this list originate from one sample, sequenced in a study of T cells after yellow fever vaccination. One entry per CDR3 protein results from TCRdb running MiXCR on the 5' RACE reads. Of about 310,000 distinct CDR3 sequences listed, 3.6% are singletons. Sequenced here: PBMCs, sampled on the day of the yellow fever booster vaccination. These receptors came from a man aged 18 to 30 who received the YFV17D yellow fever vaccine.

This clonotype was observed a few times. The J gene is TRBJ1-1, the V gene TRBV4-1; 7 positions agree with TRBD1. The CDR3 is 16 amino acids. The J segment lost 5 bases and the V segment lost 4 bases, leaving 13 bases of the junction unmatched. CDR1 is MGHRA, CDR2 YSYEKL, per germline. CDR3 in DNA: TGCGCCAGCAGCCCTCCGGAGAGGGGGCTCACAACTGAAGCTTTCTTT. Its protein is CASSPPERGLTTEAFF.

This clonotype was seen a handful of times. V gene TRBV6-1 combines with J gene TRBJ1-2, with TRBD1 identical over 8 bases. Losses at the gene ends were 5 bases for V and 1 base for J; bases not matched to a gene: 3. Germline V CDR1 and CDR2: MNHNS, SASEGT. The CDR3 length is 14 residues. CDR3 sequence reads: CASSYRGVNYGYTF. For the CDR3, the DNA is TGTGCCAGCAGTTACAGGGGGGTTAACTATGGCTACACCTTC.

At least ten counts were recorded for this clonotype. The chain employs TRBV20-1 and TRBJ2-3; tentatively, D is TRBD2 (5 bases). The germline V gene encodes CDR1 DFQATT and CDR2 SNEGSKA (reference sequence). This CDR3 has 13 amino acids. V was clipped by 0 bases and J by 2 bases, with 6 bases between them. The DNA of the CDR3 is TGCAGTGCTAGAGAAGCGGACACAGATACGCAGTATTTT. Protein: CSAREADTDTQYF.

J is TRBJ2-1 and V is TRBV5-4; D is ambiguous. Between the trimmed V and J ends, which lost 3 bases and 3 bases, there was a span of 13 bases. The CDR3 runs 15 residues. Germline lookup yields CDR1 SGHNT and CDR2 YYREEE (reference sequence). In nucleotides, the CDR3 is TGTGCCAGCAGCTCACAGTCTCTTGACTACAATGAGCAGTTCTTC. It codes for CASSSQSLDYNEQFF.

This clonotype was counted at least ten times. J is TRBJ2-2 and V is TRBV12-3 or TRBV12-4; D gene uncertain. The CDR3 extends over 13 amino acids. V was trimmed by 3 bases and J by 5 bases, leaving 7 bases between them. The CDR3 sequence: CASSFVATGELFF. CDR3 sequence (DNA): TGTGCCAGCAGTTTTGTCGCGACCGGGGAGCTGTTTTTT.

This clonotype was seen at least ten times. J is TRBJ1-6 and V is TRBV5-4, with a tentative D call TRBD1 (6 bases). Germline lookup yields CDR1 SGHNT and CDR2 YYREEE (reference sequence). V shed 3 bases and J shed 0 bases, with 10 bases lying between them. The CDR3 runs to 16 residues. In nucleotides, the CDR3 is TGTGCCAGCAGCTCGGACAGAAGCTCCTATAATTCACCCCTCCACTTT. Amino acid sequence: CASSSDRSSYNSPLHF. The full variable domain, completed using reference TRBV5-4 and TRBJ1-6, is ETGVTQSPTHLIKTRGQQVTLRCSSQSGHNTVSWYQQALGQGPQFIFQYYREEENGRGNFPPRFSGLQFPNYSSELNVNALELDDSALYLCASSSDRSSYNSPLHFGNGTRLTVT.

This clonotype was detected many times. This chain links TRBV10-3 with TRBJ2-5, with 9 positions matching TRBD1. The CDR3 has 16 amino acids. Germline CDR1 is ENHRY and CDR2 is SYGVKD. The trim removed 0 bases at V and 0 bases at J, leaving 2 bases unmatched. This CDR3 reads CAISESGDRDQETQYF. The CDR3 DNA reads TGTGCCATCAGTGAGTCTGGGGACAGGGACCAAGAGACCCAGTACTTC.

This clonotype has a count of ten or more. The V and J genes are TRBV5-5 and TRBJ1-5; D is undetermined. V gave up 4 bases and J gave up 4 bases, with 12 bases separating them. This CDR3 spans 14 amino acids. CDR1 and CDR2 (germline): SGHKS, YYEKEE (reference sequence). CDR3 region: CASSPEGRNQPQHF. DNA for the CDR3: TGTGCCAGCAGCCCCGAGGGCAGGAATCAGCCCCAGCATTTT. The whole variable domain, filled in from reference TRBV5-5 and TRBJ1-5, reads DAGVTQSPTHLIKTRGQQVTLRCSPISGHKSVSWYQQVLGQGPQFIFQYYEKEERGRGNFPDRFSARQFPNYSSELNVNALLLGDSALYLCASSPEGRNQPQHFGDGTRLSIL.

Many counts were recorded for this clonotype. The CDR3 nucleotides read TGCAGCTTAAGAAGGGGTTCCGGGACTAACTATGGCTACACCTTC. Its protein product is CSLRRGSGTNYGYTF. The chain couples TRBV29-1 to TRBJ1-2; possibly TRBD1 for D (5 bases). This CDR3 has 15 residues. Germline CDR1 SQVTM, CDR2 ANQGSEA. V was trimmed by 8 bases and J by 0 bases, leaving 19 bases between them.

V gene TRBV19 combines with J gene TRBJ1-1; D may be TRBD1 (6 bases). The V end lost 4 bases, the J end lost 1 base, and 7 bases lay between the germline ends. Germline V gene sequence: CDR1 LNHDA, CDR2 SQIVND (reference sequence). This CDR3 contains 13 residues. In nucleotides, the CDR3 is TGTGCCAGTAGTAAGGGGGGGAACACTGAAGCTTTCTTT. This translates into CASSKGGNTEAFF.

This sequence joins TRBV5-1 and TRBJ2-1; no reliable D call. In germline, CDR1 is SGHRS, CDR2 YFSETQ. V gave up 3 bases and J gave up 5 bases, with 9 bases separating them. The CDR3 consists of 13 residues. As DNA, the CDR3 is TGCGCCAGCAGCTCCGCAGGAAACAATGAGCAGTTCTTC. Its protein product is CASSSAGNNEQFF.

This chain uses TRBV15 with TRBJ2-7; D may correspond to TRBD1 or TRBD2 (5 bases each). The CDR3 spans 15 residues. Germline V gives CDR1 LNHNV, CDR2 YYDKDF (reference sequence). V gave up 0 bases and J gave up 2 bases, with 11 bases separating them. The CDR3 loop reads CATSRDPGQTYEQYF. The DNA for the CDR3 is TGTGCCACCAGCAGAGATCCGGGGCAGACCTACGAGCAGTACTTC. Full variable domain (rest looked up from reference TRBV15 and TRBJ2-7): DAMVIQNPRYQVTQFGKPVTLSCSQTLNHNVMYWYQQKSSQAPKLLFHYYDKDFNNEADTPDNFQSRRPNTSFCFLDIRSPGLGDTAMYLCATSRDPGQTYEQYFGPGTRLTVT.

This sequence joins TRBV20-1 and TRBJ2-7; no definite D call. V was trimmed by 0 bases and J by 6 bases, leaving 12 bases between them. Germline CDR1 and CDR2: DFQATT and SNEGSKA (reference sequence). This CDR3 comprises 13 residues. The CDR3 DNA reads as TGCAGTGCTAGAGATGACGGTACTGCCGAGCAGTACGTC. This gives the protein CSARDDGTAEQYV.

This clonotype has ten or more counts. The CDR3 loop is CASSPPGSSGANVLTF. The CDR3, as DNA: TGTGCCAGCTCACCACCGGGTAGCTCTGGGGCCAACGTCCTGACTTTC. The chain employs TRBV18 and TRBJ2-6; D remains ambiguous. The germline V gene encodes CDR1 KGHSH and CDR2 LQKENI. Trimming shortened V by 0 bases and J by 0 bases, and 6 bases separated the two germline ends. The CDR3 runs 16 residues.

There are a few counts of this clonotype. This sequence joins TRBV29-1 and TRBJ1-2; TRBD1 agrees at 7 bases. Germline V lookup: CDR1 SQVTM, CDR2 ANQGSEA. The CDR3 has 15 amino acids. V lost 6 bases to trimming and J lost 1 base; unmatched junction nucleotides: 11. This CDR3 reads CSVVPGDSRNYGYTF. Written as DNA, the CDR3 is TGCAGCGTCGTGCCGGGGGACAGCCGTAACTATGGCTACACCTTC.

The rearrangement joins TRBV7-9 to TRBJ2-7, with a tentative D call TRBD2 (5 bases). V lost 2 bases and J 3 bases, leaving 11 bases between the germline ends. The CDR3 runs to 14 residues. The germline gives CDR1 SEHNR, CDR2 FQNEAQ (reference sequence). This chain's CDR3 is CASSLLGEGYEQYV. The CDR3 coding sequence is TGTGCCAGCAGCTTACTCGGTGAGGGCTACGAGCAGTACGTC.

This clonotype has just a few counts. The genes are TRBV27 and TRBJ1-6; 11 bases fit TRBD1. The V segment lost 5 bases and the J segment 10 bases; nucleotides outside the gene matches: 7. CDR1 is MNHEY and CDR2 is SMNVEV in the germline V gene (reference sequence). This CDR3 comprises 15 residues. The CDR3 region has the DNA TGTGCCAGCAGTCATGGACAGGGGGCAGGGTCACCCCTCCACTTT. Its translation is CASSHGQGAGSPLHF.

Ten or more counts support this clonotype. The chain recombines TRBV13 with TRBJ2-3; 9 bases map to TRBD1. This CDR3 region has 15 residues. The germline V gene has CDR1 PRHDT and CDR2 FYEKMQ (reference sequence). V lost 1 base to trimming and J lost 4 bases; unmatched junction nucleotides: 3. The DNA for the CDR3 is TGTGCCAGCAGCTTAGCACAGGGGGCTGCAGATACGCAGTATTTT. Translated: CASSLAQGAADTQYF.

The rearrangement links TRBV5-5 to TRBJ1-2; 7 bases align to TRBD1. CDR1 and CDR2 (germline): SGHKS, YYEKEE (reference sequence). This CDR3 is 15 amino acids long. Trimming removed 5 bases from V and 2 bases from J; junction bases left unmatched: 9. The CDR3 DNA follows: TGTGCCAGCAGTTCTACTACAGGGGCCAACTATGGCTACACCTTC. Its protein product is CASSSTTGANYGYTF.

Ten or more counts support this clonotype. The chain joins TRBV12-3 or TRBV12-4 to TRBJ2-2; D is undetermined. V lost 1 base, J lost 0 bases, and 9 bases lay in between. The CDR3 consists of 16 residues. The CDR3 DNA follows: TGTGCCAGCAGTTTAGGACCGCCTGCGAACACCGGGGAGCTGTTTTTT. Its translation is CASSLGPPANTGELFF.

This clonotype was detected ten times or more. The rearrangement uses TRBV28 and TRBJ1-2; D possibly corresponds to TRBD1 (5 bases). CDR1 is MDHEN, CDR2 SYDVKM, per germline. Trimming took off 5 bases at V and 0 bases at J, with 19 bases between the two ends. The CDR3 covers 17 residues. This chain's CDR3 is CASSAPYRMTTNYGYTF. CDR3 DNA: TGTGCCAGCAGTGCCCCATACAGGATGACTACTAACTATGGCTACACCTTC.

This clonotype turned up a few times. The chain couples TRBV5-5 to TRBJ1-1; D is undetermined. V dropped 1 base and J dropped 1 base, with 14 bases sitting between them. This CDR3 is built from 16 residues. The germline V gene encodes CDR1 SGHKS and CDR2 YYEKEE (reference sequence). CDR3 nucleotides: TGTGCCAGCAGCTTGTGGTGGGCAGCGGCGAACACTGAAGCTTTCTTT. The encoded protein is CASSLWWAAANTEAFF.

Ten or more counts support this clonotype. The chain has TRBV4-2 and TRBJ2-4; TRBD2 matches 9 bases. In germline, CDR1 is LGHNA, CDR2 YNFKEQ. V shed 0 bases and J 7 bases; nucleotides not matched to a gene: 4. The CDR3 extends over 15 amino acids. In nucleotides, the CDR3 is TGTGCCAGCAGCCAAGAAGTGGCGGGGGGGAACATTCAGTACTTC. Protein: CASSQEVAGGNIQYF.

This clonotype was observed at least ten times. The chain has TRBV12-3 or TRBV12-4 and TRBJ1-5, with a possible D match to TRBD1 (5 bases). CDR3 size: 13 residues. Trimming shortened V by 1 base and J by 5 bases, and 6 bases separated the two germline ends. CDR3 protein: CASSLGGYQPQHF. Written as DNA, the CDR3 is TGTGCCAGCAGTTTAGGGGGGTATCAGCCCCAGCATTTT.

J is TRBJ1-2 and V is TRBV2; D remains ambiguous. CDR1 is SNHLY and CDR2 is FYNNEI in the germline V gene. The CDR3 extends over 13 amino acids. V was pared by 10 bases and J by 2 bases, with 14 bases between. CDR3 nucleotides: TGTGCCATTGACGGAGCAGTAAACTATGGCTACACCTTC. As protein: CAIDGAVNYGYTF.

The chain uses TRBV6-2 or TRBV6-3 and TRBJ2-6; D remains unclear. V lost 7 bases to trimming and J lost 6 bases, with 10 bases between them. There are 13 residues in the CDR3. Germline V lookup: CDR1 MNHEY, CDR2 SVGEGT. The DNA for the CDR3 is TGTGCCAGCAACCCCATAAAGGCCAACGTCCTGACTTTC. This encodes CASNPIKANVLTF.

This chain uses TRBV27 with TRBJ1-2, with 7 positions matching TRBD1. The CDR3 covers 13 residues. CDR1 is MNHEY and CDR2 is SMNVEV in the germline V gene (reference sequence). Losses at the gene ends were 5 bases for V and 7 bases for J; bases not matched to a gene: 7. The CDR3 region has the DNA TGTGCCAGCAGTAAGACAGGGCCTCGTGGCTACACCTTC. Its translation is CASSKTGPRGYTF.

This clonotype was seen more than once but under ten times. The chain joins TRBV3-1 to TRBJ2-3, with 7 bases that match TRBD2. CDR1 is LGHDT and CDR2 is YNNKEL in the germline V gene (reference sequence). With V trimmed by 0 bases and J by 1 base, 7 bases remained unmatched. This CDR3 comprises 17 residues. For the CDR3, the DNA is TGTGCCAGCAGCCAAGAATCGTCTAGCGGCCGCACAGATACGCAGTATTTT. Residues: CASSQESSSGRTDTQYF.

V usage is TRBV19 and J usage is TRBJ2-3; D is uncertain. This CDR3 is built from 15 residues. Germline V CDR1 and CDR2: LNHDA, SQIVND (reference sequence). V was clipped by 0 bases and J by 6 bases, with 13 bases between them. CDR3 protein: CASSIEAQQEDTQYF. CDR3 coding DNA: TGTGCCAGTAGTATAGAGGCCCAGCAAGAGGATACGCAGTATTTT.

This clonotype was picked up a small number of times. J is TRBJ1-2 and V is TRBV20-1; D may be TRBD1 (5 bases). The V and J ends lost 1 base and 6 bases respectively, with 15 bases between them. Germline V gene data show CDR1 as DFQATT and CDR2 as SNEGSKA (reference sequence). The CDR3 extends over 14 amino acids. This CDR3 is CSARAGGTIDGYTF. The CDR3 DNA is TGCAGTGCTAGAGCCGGGGGTACGATTGATGGCTACACCTTC.